This TCR beta chain was recovered during a study of vaccination effects on CD4 cells after COVID-19. The CDR3 has 15 residues. Looked up from germline, CDR1 is LGHDT and CDR2 is YNNKEL (reference sequence). The V and J ends lost 6 bases and 0 bases respectively, with 11 bases between them. Generated by immunoSEQ multiplex PCR, the TCRdb table keeps only in-frame clones and is missing some. The sample contains under 70,000 clones, around 80% of which appear only once. With regard to this clone: What it binds is unknown.

Antigen-specific CD4+ T cells expanded by the ViraFEST assay with viral peptide pools were then sequenced. The culture ran for 10 days before CD4+ T cells were isolated. Sometime from March through December 2020, the person acquired a SARS-CoV-2 infection that PCR confirmed. Use of an HIV-1 Nef peptide pool defined the negative control culture. The authors exchanged half the medium for IL-2 medium on days 3 and 7. The rearrangement uses TRBV3-1 (or the pseudogene TRBV3-2) and TRBJ2-2, with D perhaps TRBD2 (6 bases). This receptor was taken from a human donor who had a prior SARS-CoV-2 infection. Sequencing was performed on CD4+ T cells from PBMCs cultured with HIV peptides, taken before COVID-19 vaccination. Subset given: HIV-1 Nef peptide pool negative control/reference culture. For the CDR3, the DNA is TGTGCCAGCAGACGCGGGACGGCGAACACCGGGGAGCTGTTTTTT. Protein sequence: CASRRGTANTGELFF.